A selection of T cell receptor beta chains follows, all from one sample in a study of cytomegalovirus exposure and HLA in healthy donors. Method: immunoSEQ multiplex PCR; TCRdb's copy keeps in-frame clones and lacks some. The repertoire holds about 120,000 clones, about 70% seen once, with just over 2% in the top ten. Sample: PBMCs. The receptors were sampled from a human donor in good health. CDR3s include the opening cysteine and the closing phenylalanine or tryptophan. A D gene is named only where the DNA matches it firmly. Size is stated for part of the rows, as once, few or many counts, or as a class when the clone is expanded.

V: TRBV9; size: .; D: TRBD1; J: TRBJ1-2; CDR3: CASSVEGRQGANYGYTF; DNA: TGTGCCAGCAGCGTAGAAGGTAGACAGGGAGCTAACTATGGCTACACCTTC
V: TRBV5-5; size: .; D: .; J: TRBJ2-7; CDR3: CASISGRSPYEQYF; DNA: TGTGCCAGCATCTCAGGGAGGTCCCCCTACGAGCAGTACTTC
V: TRBV5-6; size: few; D: TRBD2; J: TRBJ2-3; CDR3: CASSFLGLAGAGDTQYF; DNA: TGTGCCAGCAGCTTCCTTGGACTAGCGGGGGCGGGAGATACGCAGTATTTT
V: TRBV18; size: .; D: TRBD1; J: TRBJ2-5; CDR3: CASSPMTGGEVTQYF; DNA: TGTGCCAGCTCACCAATGACAGGGGGCGAGGTGACCCAGTACTTC
V: TRBV5-1; size: .; D: .; J: TRBJ2-6; CDR3: CASSLDGSVSGANVLTF; DNA: TGCGCCAGCAGCTTGGATGGGAGCGTCTCTGGGGCCAACGTCCTGACTTTC
V: TRBV15; size: .; D: TRBD1; J: TRBJ1-5; CDR3: CATSRTDRDQPQHF; DNA: TGTGCCACCAGCAGAACCGACAGGGATCAGCCCCAGCATTTT
V: TRBV25-1; size: .; D: .; J: TRBJ1-5; CDR3: CASSESGRGSNQPQHF; DNA: TGTGCCAGCAGTGAATCAGGTCGGGGGAGCAATCAGCCCCAGCATTTT
V: TRBV4-3; size: .; D: .; J: TRBJ1-6; CDR3: CASSPTSQGYNSPLHF; DNA: TGCGCCAGCAGCCCTACCTCACAGGGCTATAATTCACCCCTCCACTTT
V: TRBV4-2; size: few; D: TRBD2; J: TRBJ2-1; CDR3: CASSQVAGGGNEQFF; DNA: TGTGCCAGCAGCCAGGTAGCGGGGGGAGGGAATGAGCAGTTCTTC
V: TRBV9; size: .; D: .; J: TRBJ2-7; CDR3: CASSPQGQAYEQYF; DNA: TGTGCCAGCAGCCCGCAGGGTCAGGCCTACGAGCAGTACTTC
V: TRBV10-1; size: .; D: .; J: TRBJ2-2; CDR3: CASSDPNGGELFF; DNA: TGCGCCAGCAGTGATCCAAACGGCGGGGAGCTGTTTTTT
V: TRBV7-9; size: once; D: .; J: TRBJ1-6; CDR3: CASSLSGVNSPLHF; DNA: TGTGCCAGCAGCTTATCAGGGGTTAATTCACCCCTCCACTTT
V: TRBV27; size: .; D: TRBD2; J: TRBJ2-5; CDR3: CASTPRLAGGQETQYF; DNA: TGTGCCAGCACCCCTCGACTAGCGGGAGGACAAGAGACCCAGTACTTC
V: TRBV29-1; size: .; D: TRBD2; J: TRBJ2-1; CDR3: CSVIPRLAGGPFTKHNEQFF; DNA: TGCAGCGTCATTCCTCGCCTAGCGGGAGGCCCCTTCACTAAACACAATGAGCAGTTCTTC
V: TRBV2; size: few; D: .; J: TRBJ2-7; CDR3: CASSVKQNSYEQYF; DNA: TGTGCCAGCAGTGTTAAGCAAAACTCCTACGAGCAGTACTTC
V: TRBV9; size: once; D: .; J: TRBJ2-1; CDR3: CASSMGSGVLDNEQFF; DNA: TGTGCCAGCAGCATGGGGTCGGGGGTGTTGGACAATGAGCAGTTCTTC
V: TRBV6-1; size: .; D: TRBD2; J: TRBJ2-7; CDR3: CASSDGPSGYYEQYF; DNA: TGTGCCAGCAGTGACGGTCCTAGCGGATACTACGAGCAGTACTTC
V: TRBV11-2; size: .; D: .; J: TRBJ2-2; CDR3: CASTPWSGITGELFF; DNA: TGTGCCAGCACCCCCTGGTCAGGGATTACCGGGGAGCTGTTTTTT
V: TRBV28; size: .; D: .; J: TRBJ2-1; CDR3: CASSPLPGVGEQFF; DNA: TGTGCCAGCAGCCCATTGCCCGGGGTTGGTGAGCAGTTCTTC
V: TRBV5-1; size: once; D: .; J: TRBJ2-3; CDR3: CASSLGHSTDTQYF; DNA: TGCGCCAGCAGCTTGGGACACAGCACAGATACGCAGTATTTT
V: TRBV5-1; size: .; D: .; J: TRBJ1-2; CDR3: CASSLAEQGPTGTF; DNA: TGCGCCAGCAGCTTGGCCGAACAGGGCCCCACAGGGACCTTC
V: TRBV11-2; size: .; D: TRBD1; J: TRBJ1-2; CDR3: CASSLEGSGGSYTF; DNA: TGTGCCAGCAGCTTAGAGGGGTCAGGGGGGAGCTACACCTTC
V: TRBV6-5; size: .; D: .; J: TRBJ2-1; CDR3: CASSRTRVRNEQFF; DNA: TGTGCCAGCAGTCGCACCAGGGTACGCAATGAGCAGTTCTTC
V: TRBV25-1; size: few; D: .; J: TRBJ1-6; CDR3: CASSAINSPLHF; DNA: TGTGCCAGCAGTGCCATTAATTCACCCCTCCACTTT
V: TRBV9; size: once; D: .; J: TRBJ2-1; CDR3: CASSVESGSYNEQFF; DNA: TGTGCCAGCAGCGTAGAAAGCGGCTCCTACAATGAGCAGTTCTTC
V: TRBV4-1; size: .; D: .; J: TRBJ2-5; CDR3: CASSQAPGTQETQYF; DNA: TGCGCCAGCAGCCAGGCACCCGGGACACAAGAGACCCAGTACTTC
V: TRBV27; size: few; D: .; J: TRBJ1-2; CDR3: CASSFATGRAYSYGYTF; DNA: TGTGCCAGCAGTTTTGCTACAGGGCGCGCCTATAGCTATGGCTACACCTTC
V: TRBV29-1; size: .; D: .; J: TRBJ2-5; CDR3: CSVESVLGETQYF; DNA: TGCAGCGTTGAATCAGTTTTGGGCGAGACCCAGTACTTC
V: TRBV28; size: .; D: TRBD1; J: TRBJ1-3; CDR3: CASRTSGTGRGNTIYF; DNA: TGTGCCAGCAGAACCTCCGGGACAGGAAGGGGAAACACCATATATTTT
V: TRBV9; size: .; D: .; J: TRBJ2-7; CDR3: CASSVGSGNRYEQYF; DNA: TGTGCCAGCAGCGTAGGATCAGGGAATCGCTACGAGCAGTACTTC
V: TRBV18; size: .; D: TRBD1; J: TRBJ2-7; CDR3: CASSPTRTGKYEQYF; DNA: TGTGCCAGCTCACCAACAAGGACAGGGAAGTACGAGCAGTACTTC
V: TRBV28; size: .; D: TRBD1; J: TRBJ1-1; CDR3: CASSPWTGGYTEAFF; DNA: TGTGCCAGCAGTCCCTGGACAGGGGGTTACACTGAAGCTTTCTTT
V: TRBV7-2; size: .; D: .; J: TRBJ1-1; CDR3: CASSLQGRGTEAFF; DNA: TGTGCCAGCAGCTTACAGGGGAGGGGCACTGAAGCTTTCTTT
V: TRBV27; size: .; D: .; J: TRBJ2-3; CDR3: CASSLLTGIDTQYF; DNA: TGTGCCAGCAGTTTACTCACAGGGATAGATACGCAGTATTTT
V: TRBV19; size: .; D: TRBD2; J: TRBJ2-7; CDR3: CASSIRLAAGRTGSYEQYF; DNA: TGTGCCAGTAGTATAAGACTAGCGGCCGGTCGAACCGGCTCCTACGAGCAGTACTTC
V: TRBV27; size: .; D: .; J: TRBJ1-2; CDR3: CASSLLGVTYTF; DNA: TGTGCCAGCAGTTTATTAGGGGTTACCTACACCTTC
V: TRBV19; size: .; D: TRBD1; J: TRBJ2-1; CDR3: CASTSQTGGRNEQFF; DNA: TGTGCCAGCACCTCCCAGACAGGGGGCCGGAATGAGCAGTTCTTC
V: TRBV9; size: .; D: .; J: TRBJ1-1; CDR3: CASSVDAGDTEAFF; DNA: TGTGCCAGCAGCGTAGACGCAGGGGACACTGAAGCTTTCTTT
V: TRBV7-2; size: .; D: .; J: TRBJ2-7; CDR3: CASSLDTGKPYEQYF; DNA: TGTGCCAGCAGCTTAGACACAGGGAAACCCTACGAGCAGTACTTC
V: TRBV28; size: .; D: TRBD1; J: TRBJ1-1; CDR3: CASSPWVQGARTEAFF; DNA: TGTGCCAGCAGCCCATGGGTGCAGGGGGCGCGGACTGAAGCTTTCTTT
V: TRBV27; size: .; D: .; J: TRBJ2-1; CDR3: CASNPTGNNEQFF; DNA: TGTGCCAGCAACCCAACAGGGAACAATGAGCAGTTCTTC
V: TRBV7-2; size: .; D: TRBD1; J: TRBJ2-5; CDR3: CASSANRGPAGTQYF; DNA: TGTGCCAGCAGCGCAAACAGGGGGCCCGCAGGGACCCAGTACTTC